Following are 11 T cell receptor beta chains from one sample sequenced in a study of blood T cell repertoires in COVID-19. The method was immunoSEQ multiplex PCR; TCRdb's version includes in-frame clones alone and lacks a portion of them. The sample contains fewer than 200,000 clones, approximately 88% of which appear only once. The sequencing input was PBMCs or T cells enriched from blood (not recorded which). These receptor sequences come from a woman under 30 who had recovered from COVID-19.

The chain is built from TRBV5-8 and TRBJ1-1; 10 nucleotides match TRBD1. Losses at the gene ends were 0 bases for V and 4 bases for J; bases not matched to a gene: 6. Germline-derived CDR1 and CDR2 are SGHTS and YDEGEE. The CDR3 length is 16 residues. The CDR3 protein is CASSLGQGAPGTEAFF. DNA of the CDR3: TGTGCCAGCAGCTTGGGACAGGGGGCCCCCGGCACTGAAGCTTTCTTT.

The rearrangement joins TRBV19 to TRBJ1-5, with unresolved D. The V end was cut by 6 bases, the J end by 2 bases, with 8 bases between. The V gene's germline CDR1 is LNHDA and CDR2 SQIVND (reference sequence). CDR3 length equals 13 residues. The CDR3 nucleotides are TGTGCCAGTAGCAGGTCAGGCAATCAGCCCCAGCATTTT. It translates to CASSRSGNQPQHF.

J is TRBJ1-1 and V is TRBV28; D is uncertain. CDR1 and CDR2 from the germline V gene are MDHEN and SYDVKM. Deletions cut 3 bases from V and 5 bases from J, with 16 bases between. CDR3 size: 15 residues. CDR3 DNA sequence: TGTGCCAGCAGTTTCCCCGGAGGACTAGGGACTGAAGCTTTCTTT. Translating it yields CASSFPGGLGTEAFF.

The genes are TRBV7-2 and TRBJ2-2; 11 nucleotides line up with TRBD2. The CDR3 loop spans 17 amino acids. Germline V gives CDR1 SGHTA, CDR2 FQGNSA. V shed 6 bases, J shed 5 bases, and the junction held 11 bases outside the gene matches. The CDR3 nucleotides read TGTGCCAGCAGTAGAGGTTCTAGCGGGGGGAAAACCGGGGAGCTGTTTTTT. Translated: CASSRGSSGGKTGELFF.

The CDR3 is CASSLLVAGGREQYF. The CDR3 DNA reads TGTGCCAGCAGCCTCCTTGTAGCGGGAGGACGCGAGCAGTACTTC. The chain has TRBV5-5 and TRBJ2-7, with 10 bases aligning to TRBD2. Germline loops: CDR1 SGHKS, CDR2 YYEKEE (reference sequence). The CDR3 has 15 amino acids. Unmatched junction bases numbered 10, after V lost 4 bases and J lost 6 bases.

This clone appeared a single time. The chain links TRBV23-1 to TRBJ1-1, with D hard to call. TRBV23-1 is marked as an open reading frame, function uncertain. The CDR3 contains 16 residues. The V end lost 1 base, the J end lost 6 bases, and 18 bases lay between the germline ends. Written as DNA, the CDR3 is TGCGCCAGCAGTCAATTACTTCCAAACGATCTTCCTGAAGCTTTCTTT. Encoded protein: CASSQLLPNDLPEAFF.

This chain uses TRBV6-4 with TRBJ2-1; 10 bases line up with TRBD1. This CDR3 spans 17 amino acids. Trimming cost V 3 bases and J 2 bases; bases outside gene matches: 7. CDR1 is MRHNA, CDR2 SNTAGT, per germline. The CDR3: CASSESIGTGAYNEQFF. The CDR3 nucleotides are TGTGCCAGCAGTGAGTCGATAGGGACAGGGGCCTACAATGAGCAGTTCTTC.

This clone appeared once. The chain employs TRBV29-1 and TRBJ2-1, with 8 bases aligning to TRBD1. V lost 2 bases, J lost 1 base, and 4 bases stayed unmatched. CDR1 is SQVTM and CDR2 is ANQGSEA in the germline V gene. This CDR3 is built from 15 residues. In DNA, the CDR3 is TGCAGCGTTGAAATGGACAGGGAGTCCTACAATGAGCAGTTCTTC. Its protein is CSVEMDRESYNEQFF.

This chain uses TRBV28 with TRBJ2-7; the D gene is possibly TRBD1 (6 bases). V was trimmed by 6 bases and J by 7 bases, leaving 16 bases between them. The CDR3 runs to 13 residues. Per the germline V gene, CDR1 is MDHEN and CDR2 is SYDVKM. CDR3 nucleotides: TGTGCCAGCAGGACAGGAACCTCTCGGGAGCAGTACTTC. It codes for CASRTGTSREQYF.

V usage is TRBV2 and J usage is TRBJ2-2; possibly TRBD2 for D (7 bases). The CDR3 runs to 17 residues. Deletions cut 6 bases from V and 5 bases from J, with 22 bases between. In germline, CDR1 is SNHLY, CDR2 FYNNEI. In DNA, the CDR3 is TGTGCCAGCAGCACCCCGGTAGGGGGGAGGGGAACCGGGGAGCTGTTTTTT. Protein sequence: CASSTPVGGRGTGELFF. Filled out from reference TRBV2 and TRBJ2-2, the complete variable domain reads EPEVTQTPSHQVTQMGQEVILRCVPISNHLYFYWYRQILGQKVEFLVSFYNNEISEKSEIFDDQFSVERPDGSNFTLKIRSTKLEDSAMYFCASSTPVGGRGTGELFFGEGSRLTVL.

This clone was seen a handful of times. The chain combines TRBV5-1 with TRBJ2-5, with 8 positions matching TRBD1. Germline assignment: CDR1 SGHRS and CDR2 YFSETQ. CDR3 length: 15 amino acids. The trim removed 0 bases at V and 4 bases at J, leaving 5 bases unmatched. The CDR3 bases are TGCGCCAGCAGCTTGGGTGCAGGGGGCATAGAGACCCAGTACTTC. Translating it yields CASSLGAGGIETQYF.